This record concerns one TCR beta chain sequence. It has no known antigen specificity. No much larger clone exists at a distance of one base, and base qualities are not known. The CDR3 runs 14 amino acids, cysteine and phenylalanine included. The entry retains the CDR3 DNA only, 42 bases that are in frame from base 1. The germline V gene encodes CDR1 SGHRS and CDR2 YFSETQ. Trimming at the junction amounts to 4 bases on V and 1 base on J, and the germline ends lie 11 bases apart. This sample was included in a study of shared clonotypes between healthy human individuals (dated by TCRdb to 2018 to 2020). Notes on the research overall: The cohort comprised a couple of women and a few men aged 18 to 49 years. Each donor's leukapheresis produced roughly between about 0.8 and 8.9 billion PBMCs. The study deeply sequenced blood TCR repertoires of about 5 healthy adults to estimate repertoire size and the extent of clonotype sharing between individuals. Different laboratories and diverse techniques were used to prepare libraries and sequence TCR repertoires, to increase sequencing depth and limit assay-specific biases. Per donor, three plates each were used for CD4 naive and CD4 memory, two for CD8 naive, and one for CD8 memory.

Donors were healthy HIV-negative adults with no recently reported acute infections or vaccinations. All donors were Caucasian adults living in Nashville, Tennessee, USA. CD4+ T cells were enriched by magnetic negative selection; naive cells were then positively selected on CD45RA, and the negative fraction formed the memory subset. After blood collection by leukapheresis, PBMCs were isolated using Ficoll-Histopaque density gradient centrifugation and then cryopreserved in the vapor phase of liquid nitrogen. Purity and quantity of every magnetically sorted T cell population were checked by analytical flow cytometry. Genomic DNA was isolated from each sorted fraction and quantified by UV absorbance on a Nanodrop 2000c. The research as a whole found: Rarefaction of sorted-subset datasets indicated incomplete sequencing despite the large sequencing depth. Because the study included a small number of donors, the genetic and exposure-history diversity represented was limited. Naive subsets generally had larger estimated clonotype richness than memory subsets. Compared with non-shared clonotypes, clonotypes shared by all four sorted-subset donors had higher generation probabilities. Based on pairwise subsampling, the degree of clonotype sharing among donors was expected to be affected by sequencing depth. Sampling was limited to blood, and TCR repertoires in tissue likely differ from TCR repertoires in blood. When a handful of donors were compared, the shared fraction of clonotypes was around 5% for naive CD4, roughly 3.4% for naive CD8, 2.3% for memory CD4, and around 0.37% for memory CD8.

TCR CDR3 regions were amplified from genomic DNA by multiplex PCR using the deep immunoSEQ assay. For each cell subset, the extracted genomic DNA was distributed evenly across all wells of several immunoSEQ 96-well plates, and each plate served as one replicate. For sorted subsets, each replicate PCR was loaded with approximately 190 ng genomic DNA, equivalent to 30,000 or so T cell genomes. Purified libraries were measured with a Qubit 3.0 fluorometer, size-checked on a Bioanalyzer 2100, and measured again with the KAPA Library Quantification kit. Each immunoSEQ 96-well plate was sequenced on its own single-read 150-cycle Illumina NextSeq 550 flow cell. In the paper's pipeline: The immunoSEQ output contained only junctional sequences without quality scores, so filtering could not match that applied to full-length reads. To assign V/J genes and CDR3, sequences were annotated against IMGT germline references using PyIR, a Python wrapper for IgBLAST v1.9. Any read was removed if the V/J assignment was weak (E-value above 1e-6), the CDR3 was missing, or the read contained stop codons, out-of-frame junctions, or ambiguous translated residues. V3J clonotypes were defined by identical inferred V gene, J gene, and CDR3 amino acid sequence. The percentage overlap between two repertoires was calculated by dividing the number of shared unique clonotypes by the size of the smaller repertoire. Richness of each repertoire was evaluated using RTK rarefaction, the Chao1 estimator, and Recon v2.1 estimates of unobserved clonotypes. For all TCRbeta clonotypes obtained by the gDNA method from a few donors, generation probabilities were computed with OLGA. The clones in this table, taken by TCRdb from immuneACCESS, are in-frame only. Not every clone is retained; where verified, under half of the shortfall comes from an unresolved V gene, and the cause of the rest is unknown. Clonal size and the V and J genes are those of that table, whereas D and trimming came from the DNA. The sample table shows about 600,000 clones, and around 97% are seen once. The ten largest clones take up approximately 0.057% of the sample.

The clonotype originates from a woman aged 25 to 39 in good health. The rearrangement joined TRBV5-1 to TRBJ1-1; no D gene is confidently identified. The sample was naive CD4+ T cells sorted from blood. What the cell subset or site label conveys for this sample: CD45RA+ positively selected. CDR3 protein: CASSPSVGNTEAFF. The nucleotide sequence is TGCGCCAGCAGCCCCTCAGTAGGGAACACTGAAGCTTTCTTT. With all but the CDR3 taken from the reference TRBV5-1 and TRBJ1-1 genes, the full variable domain is: KAGVTQTPRYLIKTRGQQVTLSCSPISGHRSVSWYQQTPGQGLQFLFEYFSETQRNKGNFPGRFSGRQFSNSRSEMNVSTLELGDSALYLCASSPSVGNTEAFFGQGTRLTVV.